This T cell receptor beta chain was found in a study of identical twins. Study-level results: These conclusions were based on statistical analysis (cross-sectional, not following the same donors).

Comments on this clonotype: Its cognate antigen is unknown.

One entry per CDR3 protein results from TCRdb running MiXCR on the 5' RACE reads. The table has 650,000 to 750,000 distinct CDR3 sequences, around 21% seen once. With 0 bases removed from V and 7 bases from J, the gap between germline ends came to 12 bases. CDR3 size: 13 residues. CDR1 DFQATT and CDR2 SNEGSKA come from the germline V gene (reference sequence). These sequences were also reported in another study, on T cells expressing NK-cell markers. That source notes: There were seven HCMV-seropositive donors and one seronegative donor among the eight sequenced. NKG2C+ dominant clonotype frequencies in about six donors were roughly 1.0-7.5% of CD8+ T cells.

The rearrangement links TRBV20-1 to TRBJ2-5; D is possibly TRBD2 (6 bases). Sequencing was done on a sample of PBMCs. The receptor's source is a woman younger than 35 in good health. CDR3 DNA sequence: TGCAGTGCTAGAGATGCTAGCGTGGGGACCCAGTACTTC. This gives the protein CSARDASVGTQYF.